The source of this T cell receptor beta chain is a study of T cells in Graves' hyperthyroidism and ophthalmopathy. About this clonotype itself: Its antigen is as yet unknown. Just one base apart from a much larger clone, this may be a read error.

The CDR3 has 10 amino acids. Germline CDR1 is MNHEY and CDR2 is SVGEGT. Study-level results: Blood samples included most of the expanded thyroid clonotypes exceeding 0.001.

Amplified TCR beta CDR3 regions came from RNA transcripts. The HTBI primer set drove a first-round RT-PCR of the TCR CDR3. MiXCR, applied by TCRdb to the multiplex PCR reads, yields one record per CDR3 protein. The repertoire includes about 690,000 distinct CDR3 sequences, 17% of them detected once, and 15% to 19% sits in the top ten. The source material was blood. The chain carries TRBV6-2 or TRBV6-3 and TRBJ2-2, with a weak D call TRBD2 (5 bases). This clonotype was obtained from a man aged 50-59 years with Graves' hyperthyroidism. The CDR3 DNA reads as TGTGCCAGCAGCGCGTGGGAGCTGCTTTTT. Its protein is CASSAWELLF.